The 25 T cell receptor beta chains below all came from one sample that was sequenced in a study of T cells in Graves' hyperthyroidism and ophthalmopathy. RNA transcripts served as the template for amplifying TCR beta CDR3 regions. The HTBI primer set drove a first-round RT-PCR of the TCR CDR3. TCRdb re-called the multiplex PCR reads with MiXCR, one entry per CDR3 protein. There are roughly 640,000 distinct CDR3 sequences in the sample; approximately 15% occur only once, and 2.5% to 4% lies in the top ten. The sequencing input was blood. Source of these receptors: a middle-aged woman with Graves' ophthalmopathy.

This clonotype was counted only a few times. The chain carries TRBV28 and TRBJ2-5; no definite D call. V was shortened by 10 bases and J by 5 bases, with 11 bases between the two germline ends. CDR3 length: 11 amino acids. Germline V lookup: CDR1 MDHEN, CDR2 SYDVKM. The CDR3 loop is CAITTGETQYF. Written as DNA, the CDR3 is TGTGCCATCACGACTGGGGAGACCCAGTACTTC.

This chain uses TRBV15 with TRBJ1-5; possibly TRBD1 for D (5 bases). The CDR3 covers 15 residues. Germline V gene data show CDR1 as LNHNV and CDR2 as YYDKDF (reference sequence). V was clipped by 0 bases and J by 6 bases, with 12 bases between them. The CDR3 region is CATSRDFGAAQPQHF. DNA of the CDR3: TGTGCCACCAGCAGAGATTTTGGGGCAGCTCAGCCCCAGCATTTT. The complete variable domain, with remaining parts taken from reference TRBV15 and TRBJ1-5, reads DAMVIQNPRYQVTQFGKPVTLSCSQTLNHNVMYWYQQKSSQAPKLLFHYYDKDFNNEADTPDNFQSRRPNTSFCFLDIRSPGLGDTAMYLCATSRDFGAAQPQHFGDGTRLSIL.

This clonotype was counted between two and nine times. The chain couples TRBV10-3 to TRBJ1-1, with D maybe TRBD1 (5 bases). Germline V lookup: CDR1 ENHRY, CDR2 SYGVKD. The CDR3 runs to 15 residues. Trimming pared 5 bases from V and 1 base from J, leaving 14 bases between. This chain's CDR3 is CAISNSGTENTEAFF. The CDR3 DNA follows: TGTGCCATCAGTAATTCCGGGACGGAGAACACTGAAGCTTTCTTT.

Worth noting for this clonotype: A read error may be the cause here, since a much bigger clone is one base away. This sequence joins TRBV2 and TRBJ1-1; tentatively, D is TRBD1 (5 bases). This CDR3 contains 13 residues. CDR1 and CDR2 from the germline V gene are SNHLY and FYNNEI. CDR3 residues: CASLVGGNTEASF. CDR3 sequence (DNA): TGTGCCAGCCTCGTCGGGGGTAACACTGAAGCTTCCTTT.

This clonotype was detected ten times or more. The chain links TRBV7-8 to TRBJ1-2, with 7 bases matching TRBD1. V lost 5 bases and J lost 3; bases outside the gene matches: 6. The CDR3 extends over 14 amino acids. CDR1 SGHVS and CDR2 FQNEAQ come from the germline V gene. CDR3 region: CASSRLGQDYGYTF. Written as DNA, the CDR3 is TGTGCCAGCAGCCGACTAGGACAGGACTATGGCTACACCTTC.

This clonotype was detected many times. The chain employs TRBV30 and TRBJ2-5, with 8 bases lining up with TRBD1. CDR1 and CDR2 from the germline V gene are GTSNPN and SVGIG (reference sequence). This CDR3 is built from 12 residues. V lost 1 base and J lost 11; bases outside the gene matches: 6. CDR3 amino acids: CAWSGLTGVQYF. Here the CDR3 DNA reads TGTGCCTGGAGTGGGCTGACAGGGGTACAGTACTTC.

In this sample, this clonotype turned up many times. The rearrangement links TRBV28 to TRBJ2-2; D is undetermined. This CDR3 has 14 residues. The V gene's germline CDR1 is MDHEN and CDR2 SYDVKM. V dropped 2 bases and J dropped 1 base, with 5 bases sitting between them. CDR3 DNA: TGTGCCAGCAGTTTACACCAGAACACCGGGGAGCTGTTTTTT. Translating gives CASSLHQNTGELFF.

The rearrangement links TRBV20-1 to TRBJ1-1; D gene ambiguous. CDR3 length: 13 amino acids. Per the germline V gene, CDR1 is DFQATT and CDR2 is SNEGSKA (reference sequence). V dropped 4 bases and J dropped 5 bases, with 14 bases sitting between them. CDR3 protein: CSAKGGGDTEAFF. The CDR3 nucleotides are TGCAGTGCTAAGGGCGGCGGGGATACTGAAGCTTTCTTT.

The V and J genes are TRBV10-2 and TRBJ2-5; D possibly corresponds to TRBD1 (6 bases). Trimming shortened V by 2 bases and J by 4 bases, and 11 bases separated the two germline ends. Germline V gene data show CDR1 as WSHSY and CDR2 as SAAADI. The CDR3 is 14 residues long. CDR3 loop: CASSERGRGETQYF. CDR3 nucleotide sequence: TGCGCCAGCAGTGAGAGGGGCAGGGGAGAGACCCAGTACTTC.

In this sample, this clonotype turned up many times. The V and J genes are TRBV20-1 and TRBJ1-5; 7 bases line up with TRBD1. Germline assignment: CDR1 DFQATT and CDR2 SNEGSKA (reference sequence). V was clipped by 6 bases and J by 5 bases; unmatched bases: 7. The CDR3 is 13 amino acids. The DNA of the CDR3 is TGCAGTGCAACCGGACAGGCCGATCAGCCCCAGCATTTT. Encoded protein: CSATGQADQPQHF.

CDR3 protein: CASSYGGQGRAGVTGELFF. The DNA for the CDR3 is TGTGCCAGCAGTTACGGGGGACAGGGTCGCGCGGGAGTAACCGGGGAGCTGTTTTTT. The chain uses TRBV6-7 and TRBJ2-2, with 9 bases aligning to TRBD1. TRBV6-7 is an ORF, and what it does is uncertain. The CDR3 contains 19 residues. Trimming removed 2 bases from V and 5 bases from J; junction bases left unmatched: 15.

The chain couples TRBV5-6 to TRBJ1-3; D perhaps matches TRBD1 (5 bases). The CDR3 extends over 13 amino acids. V shed 4 bases and J shed 4 bases, with 9 bases lying between them. The germline gives CDR1 SGHDT, CDR2 YYEEEE. The CDR3 nucleotides are TGTGCCAGCAGCCGTAGACAGGGAAACACCATATATTTT. It encodes CASSRRQGNTIYF.

This clonotype was detected ten times or more. The J gene is TRBJ2-5, the V gene TRBV20-1; 8 bases line up with TRBD2. The CDR3 spans 15 residues. Germline lookup yields CDR1 DFQATT and CDR2 SNEGSKA (reference sequence). The junction had 7 bases not matched to a gene; V was cut back by 3 bases and J by 1 base. This chain's CDR3 is CSASVPGGIQETQYF. In nucleotides, the CDR3 is TGCAGTGCTAGTGTGCCGGGAGGGATCCAAGAGACCCAGTACTTC.

In this sample, this clonotype turned up many times. The J gene is TRBJ1-2, the V gene TRBV30; D remains unclear. This CDR3 has 12 amino acids. Trimming took 0 bases from V and 4 from J, leaving 6 bases between them. Germline V gene sequence: CDR1 GTSNPN, CDR2 SVGIG (reference sequence). The CDR3 sequence is CAWSVLLYGYTF. In DNA form, the CDR3 reads TGTGCCTGGAGTGTATTGCTCTATGGCTACACCTTC.

In this sample, this clonotype turned up many times. The gene calls are TRBV2 and TRBJ2-5, with D uncertain. This CDR3 has 13 amino acids. V was cut by 2 bases and J by 5 bases, with 9 bases left in between. The V gene's germline CDR1 is SNHLY and CDR2 FYNNEI. The CDR3 DNA reads as TGTGCCAGCAGTGAAACCCTGGCGGAGACCCAGTACTTC. Protein product: CASSETLAETQYF.

This clonotype was seen a handful of times. This chain connects TRBV11-2 to TRBJ2-3; 12 positions agree with TRBD2. The CDR3 covers 18 residues. Germline CDR1 reads SGHAT; CDR2 reads FQNNGV. J lost 7 bases, V lost 0 bases, and 11 bases had no gene match. CDR3 protein: CASSLDFPGLAGVNTQYF. In DNA form, the CDR3 reads TGTGCCAGCAGCTTAGATTTCCCGGGACTAGCGGGTGTGAATACGCAGTATTTT.

This clonotype came up many times. The chain couples TRBV29-1 to TRBJ2-3, with 8 positions matching TRBD2. The CDR3 consists of 14 residues. Germline V gene sequence: CDR1 SQVTM, CDR2 ANQGSEA. V shed 7 bases and J 6 bases; nucleotides not matched to a gene: 12. CDR3 in amino acids: CSGSGTRGLDTQYF. CDR3 in DNA: TGCAGCGGTTCCGGGACTAGAGGGTTGGATACGCAGTATTTT.

The gene calls are TRBV11-2 and TRBJ2-5, with 7 bases that match TRBD2. CDR3 length: 13 residues. Germline values: CDR1 SGHAT, CDR2 FQNNGV. Germline trimming cut 5 bases from V and 4 bases from J; bases unmatched to any gene: 4. In DNA form, the CDR3 reads TGTGCCAGCAGCCCCGGGGGGACAGAGACCCAGTACTTC. Translating it yields CASSPGGTETQYF.

In this sample, this clonotype turned up many times. This sequence joins TRBV6-2 or TRBV6-3 and TRBJ2-2, with D uncertain. Germline CDR1 and CDR2: MNHEY and SVGEGT. V gave up 0 bases and J gave up 7 bases, with 12 bases separating them. This CDR3 comprises 15 residues. The DNA for the CDR3 is TGTGCCAGCAGTTACTCGGACGAAATGGGCGGGGAGCTGTTTTTT. It codes for CASSYSDEMGGELFF.

This clonotype was counted ten times or more. V is TRBV2 and J is TRBJ2-3; 9 bases line up with TRBD2. Germline CDR1 SNHLY, CDR2 FYNNEI. The CDR3 is 16 residues long. V lost 4 bases to trimming and J lost 2 bases; unmatched junction nucleotides: 7. CDR3 nucleotide sequence: TGTGCCAGCAGTGTACCCCCTAGCGGGGACACAGATACGCAGTATTTT. It encodes CASSVPPSGDTDTQYF. Together with reference TRBV2 and TRBJ2-3, the CDR3 gives the full variable domain: EPEVTQTPSHQVTQMGQEVILRCVPISNHLYFYWYRQILGQKVEFLVSFYNNEISEKSEIFDDQFSVERPDGSNFTLKIRSTKLEDSAMYFCASSVPPSGDTDTQYFGPGTRLTVL.

This clonotype was recorded once. V and J are TRBV2 and TRBJ1-3; no firm D call. V was pared by 7 bases and J by 0 bases, with 16 bases between. This CDR3 is 16 amino acids long. Germline CDR1 SNHLY, CDR2 FYNNEI. In DNA, the CDR3 is TGTGCCAGCACCGACGACCCCGAAAACTCTGGAAACACCATATATTTT. Its protein is CASTDDPENSGNTIYF.

This clonotype was recorded at least ten times. The genes are TRBV28 and TRBJ1-1; D possibly corresponds to TRBD1 (5 bases). This CDR3 contains 12 residues. Trimming took off 6 bases at V and 7 bases at J, with 12 bases between the two ends. CDR1 and CDR2 (germline): MDHEN, SYDVKM. The DNA of the CDR3 is TGTGCCAGCAGGGGACTTCACAGTGAAGCTTTCTTT. Amino acid sequence: CASRGLHSEAFF.

The chain has TRBV6-2 or TRBV6-3 and TRBJ1-2; D is perhaps TRBD1 (5 bases). Germline CDR1 is MNHEY and CDR2 is SVGEGT. The V end lost 5 bases, the J end lost 4 bases, and 14 bases lay between the germline ends. The CDR3 consists of 14 residues. The CDR3 sequence is CASSTPLQGYGYTF. CDR3 sequence (DNA): TGTGCCAGCAGTACTCCTCTTCAGGGCTATGGCTACACCTTC.

The rearrangement uses TRBV2 and TRBJ1-4, with TRBD1 matching 7 bases. The V gene's germline CDR1 is SNHLY and CDR2 FYNNEI. This CDR3 comprises 15 residues. Trimming cost V 4 bases and J 3 bases; bases outside gene matches: 5. The CDR3 loop is CASSVDRVANEKLFF. DNA of the CDR3: TGTGCCAGCAGTGTCGACAGGGTAGCTAATGAAAAACTGTTTTTT.

As for this clonotype: Germline is not matched at one junction end, which may reflect a read error. The chain employs TRBV5-1 and TRBJ2-2; possible D gene TRBD1, 6 bases. CDR3 length equals 15 residues. Germline CDR1 SGHRS, CDR2 YFSETQ. This CDR3 reads CASSLQLGDTGELSF. The CDR3 nucleotides read TGCGCCAGCAGCTTGCAACTGGGGGACACCGGGGAGCTGTCTTTT. Supplemented by reference TRBV5-1 and TRBJ2-2, the full variable domain reads KAGVTQTPRYLIKTRGQQVTLSCSPISGHRSVSWYQQTPGQGLQFLFEYFSETQRNKGNFPGRFSGRQFSNSRSEMNVSTLELGDSALYLCASSLQLGDTGELSFGEGSRLTVL.